Below are 8 T cell receptor beta chains sequenced from a single sample in a study of beta chain features in type 1 diabetes. Whole-study results and caveats: Moderate but significant shortening of TCRB CDR3s was recorded in all four CD4+ subsets from Type 1 diabetes patients.

No antigen is known for these receptors. Investigators reverse transcribed all isolated RNA, so they sequenced expressed TCRB transcripts. The data were produced by immunoSEQ multiplex PCR, yet TCRdb's version contains in-frame clones alone and is incomplete. The sample contains 250,000 to 350,000 clones, 14% to 15% of which appear only once. Sequencing was performed on naive CD4+ T cells from blood. Receptor source: a man aged 18 to 29 with type 1 diabetes.

V usage is TRBV30 and J usage is TRBJ2-5, with D possibly being TRBD2 (6 bases). This CDR3 region has 14 residues. The germline CDR1 and CDR2 sequences are GTSNPN and SVGIG (reference sequence). Trimming pared 0 bases from V and 5 bases from J, leaving 13 bases between. The CDR3 DNA follows: TGTGCCTGGAGTGTAATCGGGGGTAGGGAGACCCAGTACTTC. Protein sequence: CAWSVIGGRETQYF.

This clone was picked up a small number of times. The chain carries TRBV5-1 and TRBJ1-1; D not certain. Trimming removed 2 bases from V and 5 bases from J, with 10 bases in between. CDR3 length equals 13 residues. Germline CDR1 and CDR2: SGHRS and YFSETQ. CDR3 sequence: CASSFKEKTEAFF. CDR3 DNA: TGCGCCAGCAGCTTTAAGGAGAAAACTGAAGCTTTCTTT.

This clone was detected only a few times. This chain links TRBV19 with TRBJ2-4, with 9 nucleotides matching TRBD2. The CDR3 runs 15 residues. CDR1 LNHDA and CDR2 SQIVND come from the germline V gene (reference sequence). The V and J ends lost 5 bases and 3 bases, in that order; junction bases with no gene match: 5. The CDR3: CASSRSGSGKNIQYF. CDR3 DNA sequence: TGTGCCAGTAGTCGTAGCGGGAGTGGCAAAAACATTCAGTACTTC.

Concerning this clone: Other DNA sequences in this specimen translate into the identical CDR3. The chain links TRBV5-1 to TRBJ2-7, with TRBD2 identical over 9 bases. The CDR3 runs to 13 residues. V dropped 4 bases and J dropped 3; count of bases not matched to a gene: 2. Germline CDR1 and CDR2: SGHRS and YFSETQ. CDR3 DNA sequence: TGCGCCAGCAGCGCGGGGGGGAACTACGAGCAGTACTTC. Its translation: CASSAGGNYEQYF. Filled out from reference TRBV5-1 and TRBJ2-7, the complete variable domain reads KAGVTQTPRYLIKTRGQQVTLSCSPISGHRSVSWYQQTPGQGLQFLFEYFSETQRNKGNFPGRFSGRQFSNSRSEMNVSTLELGDSALYLCASSAGGNYEQYFGPGTRLTVT.

V and J are TRBV30 and TRBJ1-5, with a tentative D call TRBD1 (5 bases). V lost 5 bases, J lost 3 bases, and 11 bases lay in between. CDR1 is GTSNPN and CDR2 is SVGIG in the germline V gene (reference sequence). CDR3 length: 13 amino acids. In DNA, the CDR3 is TGTGCCTGGGCGGGGGGGTTCAATCAGCCCCAGCATTTT. Its protein product is CAWAGGFNQPQHF.

This clone was observed a handful of times. The gene calls are TRBV19 and TRBJ1-1, with a possible D match to TRBD1 (5 bases). The CDR3 totals 14 residues. Germline CDR1 LNHDA, CDR2 SQIVND (reference sequence). V was cut by 5 bases and J by 0 bases, with 10 bases left in between. The CDR3 DNA reads TGTGCCAGTAGTTCACAGGATATGAACACTGAAGCTTTCTTT. It translates to CASSSQDMNTEAFF. The variable domain in full, completed from reference TRBV19 and TRBJ1-1, reads DGGITQSPKYLFRKEGQNVTLSCEQNLNHDAMYWYRQDPGQGLRLIYYSQIVNDFQKGDIAEGYSVSREKKESFPLTVTSAQKNPTAFYLCASSSQDMNTEAFFGQGTRLTVV.

This sequence joins TRBV28 and TRBJ2-2, with 7 bases lining up with TRBD2. Germline V gene data show CDR1 as MDHEN and CDR2 as SYDVKM. The CDR3 has 15 residues. After removal of 6 bases from V and 5 bases from J, the junction contained 9 bases not matched to a gene. This CDR3 is CASRTGTIYTGELFF. DNA for the CDR3: TGTGCCAGCAGAACCGGGACTATTTATACCGGGGAGCTGTTTTTT.

The chain carries TRBV5-4 and TRBJ2-1; TRBD2 agrees at 7 bases. V gave up 4 bases and J gave up 0 bases; unmatched junction bases: 7. Germline loops: CDR1 SGHNT, CDR2 YYREEE (reference sequence). The CDR3 is made up of 16 amino acids. The CDR3 DNA is TGTGCCAGCAGCGCCATAAGCGGGGCCTCCTACAATGAGCAGTTCTTC. This sequence encodes CASSAISGASYNEQFF.